The present T cell receptor (beta chain) was sequenced within a study of control samples from healthy donors and cancer patients. Produced via immunoSEQ multiplex PCR; TCRdb's table is partial and in-frame only. The data contain 160,000 or so clones, over 90% of them singletons. The specimen was blood. The receptor comes from a man aged 50 to 60 in good health.

CDR3 protein: CATSRARTGSTDTQYF. CDR3 bases: TGTGCCACCAGCAGAGCCCGGACAGGGAGCACAGATACGCAGTATTTT. The rearrangement links TRBV15 to TRBJ2-3; 8 bases map to TRBD1. J was trimmed by 0 bases and V by 1 base; bases with no gene match: 3. This CDR3 has 16 amino acids. CDR1 and CDR2 from the germline V gene are LNHNV and YYDKDF (reference sequence).